What follows are 9 T cell receptor beta chains derived from one specimen sequenced in a study of shared clonotypes between healthy human individuals. Terminally differentiated effector memory CD45RA+ cells were excluded from the naive CD8 cells, which were CD45RO-negative and positively selected for CCR7. The protocol was immunoSEQ multiplex PCR, while the TCRdb copy is restricted to in-frame clones and leaves out a portion. The top ten hold roughly 0.1% of the sample, which has 550,000 to 750,000 clones, just under 97% seen once. Material for sequencing was naive CD8+ T cells sorted from blood. These receptors were obtained from a woman in her twenties or thirties in good health.

V and J are TRBV6-1 and TRBJ1-4; D unclear. Germline-derived CDR1 and CDR2 are MNHNS and SASEGT. Trimming stripped 1 base from V and 8 bases from J, with 14 bases between. The CDR3 length is 15 residues. The CDR3 region has the DNA TGTGCCAGCAGTGAAGGCCACGCCCCGAAGGAAAAACTGTTTTTT. Encoded protein: CASSEGHAPKEKLFF.

This clone is a singleton in its sample. V usage is TRBV5-6 and J usage is TRBJ2-1; D gene uncertain. Germline V gene data show CDR1 as SGHDT and CDR2 as YYEEEE. The germline V and J ends were trimmed by 0 bases and 15 bases, with 13 bases remaining between them. The CDR3 is 12 amino acids. The CDR3 coding sequence is TGTGCCAGCAGCTTGGGGGGTTCCACGCGGTTCTTC. Encoded protein: CASSLGGSTRFF. Together with reference TRBV5-6 and TRBJ2-1, the CDR3 gives the full variable domain: DAGVTQSPTHLIKTRGQQVTLRCSPKSGHDTVSWYQQALGQGPQFIFQYYEEEERQRGNFPDRFSGHQFPNYSSELNVNALLLGDSALYLCASSLGGSTRFFGPGTRLTVL.

V is TRBV11-3 and J is TRBJ1-1; 8 bases line up with TRBD1. The germline CDR1 and CDR2 sequences are SGHNT and YENEEA. V lost 5 bases to trimming and J lost 4 bases; unmatched junction nucleotides: 3. This CDR3 is built from 13 residues. CDR3 residues: CASSDQGATEAFF. Written as DNA, the CDR3 is TGTGCCAGCAGCGACCAGGGGGCCACTGAAGCTTTCTTT.

A remark on this clone: The same CDR3 is also encoded by other DNA sequences in this sample. The genes are TRBV5-1 and TRBJ2-7; 7 bases fit TRBD1. Germline loops: CDR1 SGHRS, CDR2 YFSETQ. This CDR3 has 13 amino acids. The trim removed 3 bases at V and 0 bases at J, leaving 0 bases unmatched. CDR3 nucleotides: TGCGCCAGCAGCTGGGACAGCTCCTACGAGCAGTACTTC. Encoded protein: CASSWDSSYEQYF. Filled out from reference TRBV5-1 and TRBJ2-7, the complete variable domain reads KAGVTQTPRYLIKTRGQQVTLSCSPISGHRSVSWYQQTPGQGLQFLFEYFSETQRNKGNFPGRFSGRQFSNSRSEMNVSTLELGDSALYLCASSWDSSYEQYFGPGTRLTVT.

The chain employs TRBV7-9 and TRBJ2-3, with D perhaps given as TRBD1 or TRBD2 (6 bases each). CDR1 and CDR2 (germline): SEHNR, FQNEAQ (reference sequence). The ends were cut back, 7 bases at V and 4 bases at J, with 15 bases in the middle. This CDR3 is 14 amino acids long. The CDR3 reads CASTGAGRPDTQYF. In DNA form, the CDR3 reads TGTGCCAGCACGGGGGCGGGGCGCCCAGATACGCAGTATTTT.

The V call is TRBV7-9, the J call TRBJ2-1; a weak D match, TRBD1 (5 bases). This CDR3 is 12 amino acids long. Germline loops: CDR1 SEHNR, CDR2 FQNEAQ (reference sequence). The germline V and J ends were trimmed by 5 bases and 10 bases, with 12 bases remaining between them. Here the CDR3 DNA reads TGTGCCAGCAGCCCGGAGACAGTAGAGCAGTTCTTC. It yields the protein CASSPETVEQFF.

The chain combines TRBV28 with TRBJ1-1, with TRBD1 matching 11 bases. This CDR3 region has 15 residues. Germline trimming cut 4 bases from V and 3 bases from J; bases unmatched to any gene: 4. CDR1 is MDHEN, CDR2 SYDVKM, per germline. The CDR3, as DNA: TGTGCCAGCAGTTACACGGACAGGGGGCACACTGAAGCTTTCTTT. Translation: CASSYTDRGHTEAFF.

The chain employs TRBV7-9 and TRBJ1-2, with D maybe TRBD1 (6 bases). V shed 1 base and J shed 8 bases, with 17 bases lying between them. Germline V CDR1 and CDR2: SEHNR, FQNEAQ (reference sequence). The CDR3 covers 15 residues. The CDR3 DNA sequence: TGTGCCAGCAGCTTAGGGTTCGGGACAACGGAGGGCTACACCTTC. Protein: CASSLGFGTTEGYTF.

Turning to this clone: Compared with germline, one end of the junction differs, possibly owing to a read error. The genes are TRBV20-1 and TRBJ2-5; D uncertain. Per the germline V gene, CDR1 is DFQATT and CDR2 is SNEGSKA (reference sequence). The CDR3 is 11 amino acids. CDR3 nucleotide sequence: TGCAGTGCTAGAGTTCGAGAGACCCGGTACTTC. Protein: CSARVRETRYF.